Following are 9 T cell receptor beta chains from one sample sequenced in a study of memory CD4+ T cells and cytomegalovirus serostatus. The sort gate was single viable CD3+CD4+CD8-CD45RO+ cells for memory CD4+ T cells. Some clones are missing from TCRdb's copy, which holds only in-frame ones; the method was immunoSEQ multiplex PCR. The sample has almost 55,000 clones; roughly four fifths are singletons. The specimen was memory CD4+ T cells from blood. The receptors come from an adult in good health and CMV-seronegative.

This clone was seen just once. The gene calls are TRBV27 and TRBJ2-3; 10 nucleotides match TRBD2. Germline V gene sequence: CDR1 MNHEY, CDR2 SMNVEV (reference sequence). The CDR3 length is 18 residues. Germline trimming cut 5 bases from V and 0 bases from J; bases unmatched to any gene: 11. The CDR3 protein is CASSPRLAGPASTDTQYF. As DNA, the CDR3 is TGTGCCAGCAGTCCTCGACTAGCGGGCCCGGCTAGCACAGATACGCAGTATTTT.

J is TRBJ2-3 and V is TRBV29-1; D perhaps matches TRBD1 (6 bases). CDR1 and CDR2 from the germline V gene are SQVTM and ANQGSEA. The V and J ends lost 2 bases and 3 bases respectively, with 12 bases between them. The CDR3 has 14 residues. CDR3 loop: CSVEQGIGTDTQYF. The CDR3 coding sequence is TGCAGCGTTGAACAGGGGATCGGGACAGATACGCAGTATTTT.

CDR3 nucleotide sequence: TGTGCCAGCAGCCTGACCCTTGTCCGGTTACCGGGGGGGAACACTGAAGCTTTCTTT. Protein product: CASSLTLVRLPGGNTEAFF. The chain uses TRBV7-2 and TRBJ1-1; perhaps TRBD1 as D (5 bases). This CDR3 contains 19 residues. Germline loops: CDR1 SGHTA, CDR2 FQGNSA. Trimming cost V 5 bases and J 1 base, with 26 bases left between them.

This chain joins TRBV6-6 and TRBJ2-7; 8 bases map to TRBD2. The CDR3 has 16 residues. CDR1 is MNHNY and CDR2 is SVGAGI in the germline V gene (reference sequence). Unmatched junction bases numbered 12, after V lost 6 bases and J lost 2 bases. In DNA, the CDR3 is TGTGCCAGCAGCTCCTCGAGTAGCGGGACACCCTACGAGCAGTACTTC. It codes for CASSSSSSGTPYEQYF.

V and J are TRBV6-5 and TRBJ2-5; D is unclear. The V end lost 4 bases, the J end lost 7 bases, and 7 bases lay between the germline ends. Germline V gene lookup returns CDR1 MNHEY and CDR2 SVGAGI. The length of the CDR3 is 11 residues. CDR3 coding DNA: TGTGCCAGCAGTTCCTTGGGGACCCAGTACTTC. This encodes CASSSLGTQYF.

The chain links TRBV7-8 to TRBJ2-7, with D tentatively TRBD1 or TRBD2 (5 bases each). In germline, CDR1 is SGHVS, CDR2 FQNEAQ. Trimming stripped 3 bases from V and 2 bases from J, with 11 bases between. This CDR3 contains 14 residues. CDR3 sequence: CASSLSGPTYEQYF. The CDR3 region has the DNA TGTGCCAGCAGCTTGTCGGGACCCACCTACGAGCAGTACTTC.

This clone came up once. The V gene is TRBV27, the J gene TRBJ2-7, with 8 positions matching TRBD1. The ends lost 3 bases at V and 3 bases at J; junction bases unmatched: 4. There are 14 residues in the CDR3. CDR1 and CDR2 from the germline V gene are MNHEY and SMNVEV (reference sequence). This CDR3 reads CASSLDRDLYEQYF. The CDR3 coding sequence is TGTGCCAGCAGTTTGGACAGGGATCTCTACGAGCAGTACTTC.

J is TRBJ1-2 and V is TRBV2, with a weak D call TRBD1 (6 bases). The CDR3 runs to 13 residues. Germline V CDR1 and CDR2: SNHLY, FYNNEI. Trimming left V 6 bases short and J 4 bases short, with 12 bases between. The CDR3 loop reads CASRSGVGYGYTF. CDR3 coding DNA: TGTGCCAGCAGGTCAGGGGTCGGCTATGGCTACACCTTC.

V and J are TRBV5-6 and TRBJ2-5, with D unclear. The germline CDR1 and CDR2 sequences are SGHDT and YYEEEE. This CDR3 has 14 residues. Trimming cost V 1 base and J 2 bases, with 9 bases left between them. CDR3 coding DNA: TGTGCCAGCAGCTTGATAACCCATCAAGAGACCCAGTACTTC. Translated: CASSLITHQETQYF.